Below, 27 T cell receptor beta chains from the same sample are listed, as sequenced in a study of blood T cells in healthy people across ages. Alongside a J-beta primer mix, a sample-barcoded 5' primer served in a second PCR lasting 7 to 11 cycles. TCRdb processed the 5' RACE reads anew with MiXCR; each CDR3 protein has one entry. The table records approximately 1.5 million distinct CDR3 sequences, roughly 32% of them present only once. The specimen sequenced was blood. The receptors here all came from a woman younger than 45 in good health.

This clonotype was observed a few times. The CDR3 protein is CASSPPAGGEGDQPQHF. CDR3 bases: TGCGCCAGCAGCCCGCCCGCAGGGGGTGAGGGAGATCAGCCCCAGCATTTT. V usage is TRBV4-1 and J usage is TRBJ1-5, with 7 bases aligning to TRBD1. The V segment lost 4 bases and the J segment 5 bases; nucleotides outside the gene matches: 14. The CDR3 covers 17 residues. Germline V gene data show CDR1 as MGHRA and CDR2 as YSYEKL.

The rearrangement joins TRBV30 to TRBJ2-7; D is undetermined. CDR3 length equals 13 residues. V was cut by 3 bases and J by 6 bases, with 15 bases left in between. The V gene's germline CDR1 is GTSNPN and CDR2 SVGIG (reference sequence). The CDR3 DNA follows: TGTGCCTGGAGCGGCAGGACGGGCAGCGAGCAGTACTTC. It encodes CAWSGRTGSEQYF.

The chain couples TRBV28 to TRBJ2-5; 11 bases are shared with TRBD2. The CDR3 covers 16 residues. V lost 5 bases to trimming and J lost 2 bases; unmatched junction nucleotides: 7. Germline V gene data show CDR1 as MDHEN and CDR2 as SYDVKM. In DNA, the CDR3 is TGTGCCAGCAGTAAACCGGGACTAGCGGTTCAAGAGACCCAGTACTTC. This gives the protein CASSKPGLAVQETQYF.

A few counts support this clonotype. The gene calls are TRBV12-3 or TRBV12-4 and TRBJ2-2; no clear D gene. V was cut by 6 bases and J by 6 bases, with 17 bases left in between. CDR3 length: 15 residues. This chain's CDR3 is CASSPDPMGPGELFF. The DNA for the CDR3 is TGTGCCAGCAGCCCGGACCCAATGGGTCCCGGGGAGCTGTTTTTT.

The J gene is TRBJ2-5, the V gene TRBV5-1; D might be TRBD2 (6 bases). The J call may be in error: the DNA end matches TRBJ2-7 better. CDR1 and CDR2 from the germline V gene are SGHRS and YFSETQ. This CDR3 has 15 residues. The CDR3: CASSFPSGSGGEQYF. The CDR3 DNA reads TGCGCCAGCAGCTTCCCGAGCGGGTCCGGCGGCGAGCAGTACTTC.

CDR3 bases: TGTGCCAGCAGCCATCCCTCAGGGGACTCCTACAATGAGCAGTTCTTC. As protein: CASSHPSGDSYNEQFF. The chain recombines TRBV25-1 with TRBJ2-1, with D perhaps matching TRBD1 (6 bases). The V end lost 6 bases, the J end lost 0 bases, and 15 bases lay between the germline ends. Germline loops: CDR1 MGHDK, CDR2 SYGVNS. The length of the CDR3 is 16 residues.

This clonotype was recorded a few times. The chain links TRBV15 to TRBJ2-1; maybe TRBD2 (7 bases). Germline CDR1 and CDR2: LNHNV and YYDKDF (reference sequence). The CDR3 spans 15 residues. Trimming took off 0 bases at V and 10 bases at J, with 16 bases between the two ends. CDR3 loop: CATSRDKEGGDEQFF. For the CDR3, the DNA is TGTGCCACCAGCAGAGATAAGGAAGGGGGGGACGAGCAGTTCTTC.

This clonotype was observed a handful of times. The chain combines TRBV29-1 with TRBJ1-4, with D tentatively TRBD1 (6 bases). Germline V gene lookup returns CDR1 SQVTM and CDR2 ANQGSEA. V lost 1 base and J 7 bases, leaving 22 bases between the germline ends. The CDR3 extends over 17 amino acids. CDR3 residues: CSVEGVRGDAGTEKLFF. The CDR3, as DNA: TGCAGCGTTGAAGGGGTCAGGGGCGACGCAGGAACTGAAAAACTGTTTTTT.

The CDR3 protein is CASSEAGSTNNSPLHF. CDR3 DNA sequence: TGTGCCAGCAGTGAAGCAGGCTCCACTAATAATTCACCCCTCCACTTT. This rearrangement joins TRBV2 to TRBJ1-6, with unresolved D. V shed 0 bases and J shed 5 bases, with 11 bases lying between them. The CDR3 has 16 amino acids. The germline V gene has CDR1 SNHLY and CDR2 FYNNEI.

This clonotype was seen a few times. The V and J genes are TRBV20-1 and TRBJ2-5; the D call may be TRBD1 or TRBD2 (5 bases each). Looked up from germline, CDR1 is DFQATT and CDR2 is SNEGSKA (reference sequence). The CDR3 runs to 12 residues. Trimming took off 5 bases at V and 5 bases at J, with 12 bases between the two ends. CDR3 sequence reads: CSAQSGLETQYF. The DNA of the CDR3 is TGCAGTGCTCAGTCGGGGCTGGAGACCCAGTACTTC.

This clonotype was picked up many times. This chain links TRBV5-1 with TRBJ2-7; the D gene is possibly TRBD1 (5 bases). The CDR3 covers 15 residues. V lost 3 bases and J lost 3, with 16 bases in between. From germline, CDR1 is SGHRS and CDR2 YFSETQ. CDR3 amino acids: CASSSTGGLGYEQYF. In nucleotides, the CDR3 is TGCGCCAGCAGCTCCACAGGCGGTCTGGGCTACGAGCAGTACTTC.

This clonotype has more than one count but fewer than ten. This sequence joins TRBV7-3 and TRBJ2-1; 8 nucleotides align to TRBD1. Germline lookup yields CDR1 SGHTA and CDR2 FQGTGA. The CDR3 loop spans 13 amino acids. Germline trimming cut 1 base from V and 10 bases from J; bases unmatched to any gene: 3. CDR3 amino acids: CASSLSTGGEQFF. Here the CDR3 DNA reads TGTGCCAGCAGCTTAAGCACAGGGGGAGAGCAGTTCTTC.

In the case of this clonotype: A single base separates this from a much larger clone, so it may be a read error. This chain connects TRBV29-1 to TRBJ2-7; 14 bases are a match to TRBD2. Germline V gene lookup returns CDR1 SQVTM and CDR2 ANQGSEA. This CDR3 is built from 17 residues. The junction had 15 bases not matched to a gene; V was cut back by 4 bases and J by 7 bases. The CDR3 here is CSVGGLAGVGSYNEQYF. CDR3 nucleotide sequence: TGCAGCGTTGGGGGACTAGCGGGAGTAGGCTCCTACAATGAGCAGTACTTC.

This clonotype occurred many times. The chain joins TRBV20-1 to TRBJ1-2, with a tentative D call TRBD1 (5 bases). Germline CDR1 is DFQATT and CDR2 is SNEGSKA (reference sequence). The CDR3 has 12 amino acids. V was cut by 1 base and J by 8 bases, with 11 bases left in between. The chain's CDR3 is CSARGGVEGYTF. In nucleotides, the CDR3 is TGCAGTGCTAGAGGAGGGGTGGAAGGCTACACCTTC.

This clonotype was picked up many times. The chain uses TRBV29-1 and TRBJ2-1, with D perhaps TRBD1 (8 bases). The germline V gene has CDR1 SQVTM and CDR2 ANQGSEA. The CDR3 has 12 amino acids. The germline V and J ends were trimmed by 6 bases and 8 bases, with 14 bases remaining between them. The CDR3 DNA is TGCAGCGTCTGGACAGGGAGGGATGAGCAGTTCTTC. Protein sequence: CSVWTGRDEQFF.

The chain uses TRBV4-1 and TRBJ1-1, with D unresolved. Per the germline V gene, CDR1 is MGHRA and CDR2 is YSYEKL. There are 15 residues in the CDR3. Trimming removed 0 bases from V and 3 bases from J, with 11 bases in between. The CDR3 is CASSQESTRDTEAFF. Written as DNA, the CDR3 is TGCGCCAGCAGCCAAGAATCCACTCGGGACACTGAAGCTTTCTTT.

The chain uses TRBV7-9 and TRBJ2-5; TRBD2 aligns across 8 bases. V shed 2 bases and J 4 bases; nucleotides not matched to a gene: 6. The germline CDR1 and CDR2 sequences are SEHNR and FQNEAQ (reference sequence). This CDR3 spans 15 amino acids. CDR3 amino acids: CASSLTSGALETQYF. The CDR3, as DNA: TGTGCCAGCAGCTTAACTAGCGGAGCCTTAGAGACCCAGTACTTC.

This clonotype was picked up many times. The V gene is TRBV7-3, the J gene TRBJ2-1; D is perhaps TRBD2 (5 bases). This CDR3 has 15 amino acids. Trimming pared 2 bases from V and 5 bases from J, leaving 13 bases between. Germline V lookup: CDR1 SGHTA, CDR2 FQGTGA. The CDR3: CASSLDGVFNNEQFF. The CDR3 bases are TGTGCCAGCAGCTTAGACGGGGTGTTCAACAATGAGCAGTTCTTC. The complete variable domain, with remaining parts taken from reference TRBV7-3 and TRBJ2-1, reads GAGVSQTPSNKVTEKGKYVELRCDPISGHTALYWYRQSLGQGPEFLIYFQGTGAADDSGLPNDRFFAVRPEGSVSTLKIQRTERGDSAVYLCASSLDGVFNNEQFFGPGTRLTVL.

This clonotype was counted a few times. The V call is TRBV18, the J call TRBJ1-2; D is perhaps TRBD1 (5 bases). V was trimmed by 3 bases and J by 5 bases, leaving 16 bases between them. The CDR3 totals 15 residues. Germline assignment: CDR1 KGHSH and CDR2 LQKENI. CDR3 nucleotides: TGTGCCAGCTCACCTTTTTCCGGGACGGAATATGGCTACACCTTC. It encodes CASSPFSGTEYGYTF.

CDR3 nucleotide sequence: TGTGCTAGTGGTCAAACCGGGACCTCTAATGAGCAGTTCTTC. The encoded protein is CASGQTGTSNEQFF. The chain employs TRBV12-5 and TRBJ2-1, with D perhaps assigned TRBD1 or TRBD2 (5 bases each). The CDR3 is 14 residues long. The germline CDR1 and CDR2 sequences are LGHNT and FRNRAP. V lost 5 bases to trimming and J lost 7 bases, with 15 bases between them.

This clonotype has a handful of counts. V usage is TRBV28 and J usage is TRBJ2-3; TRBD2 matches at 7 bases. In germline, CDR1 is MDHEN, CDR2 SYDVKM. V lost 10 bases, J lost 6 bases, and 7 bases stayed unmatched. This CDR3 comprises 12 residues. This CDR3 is CATDTGRDTQYF. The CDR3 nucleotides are TGTGCCACAGACACCGGGAGGGATACGCAGTATTTT.

The CDR3 here is CASSLAPGTSGGGYEQYF. CDR3 DNA sequence: TGTGCCAGCAGCTTAGCGCCTGGGACTAGCGGGGGAGGTTACGAGCAGTACTTC. The V gene is TRBV7-2, the J gene TRBJ2-7; 14 positions agree with TRBD2. The CDR3 totals 18 residues. CDR1 is SGHTA, CDR2 FQGNSA, per germline. V trimming: 0 bases; J trimming: 4 bases; junction bases outside the gene matches: 8.

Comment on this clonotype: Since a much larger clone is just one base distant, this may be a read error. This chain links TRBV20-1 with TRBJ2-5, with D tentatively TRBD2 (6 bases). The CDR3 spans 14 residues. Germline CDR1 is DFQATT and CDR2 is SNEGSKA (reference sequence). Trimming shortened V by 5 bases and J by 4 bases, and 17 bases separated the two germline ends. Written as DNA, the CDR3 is TGCAGTGCTTGGGATAGCGGACACCTAGAGACCCAGTACTTC. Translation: CSAWDSGHLETQYF.

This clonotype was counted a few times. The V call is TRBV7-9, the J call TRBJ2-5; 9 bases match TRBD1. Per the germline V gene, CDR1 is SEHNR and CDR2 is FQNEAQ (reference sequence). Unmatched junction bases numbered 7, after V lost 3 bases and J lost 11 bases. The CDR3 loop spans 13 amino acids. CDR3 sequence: CASSLSDRGEQYF. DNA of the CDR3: TGTGCCAGCAGCTTGTCCGACAGGGGGGAGCAGTACTTC.

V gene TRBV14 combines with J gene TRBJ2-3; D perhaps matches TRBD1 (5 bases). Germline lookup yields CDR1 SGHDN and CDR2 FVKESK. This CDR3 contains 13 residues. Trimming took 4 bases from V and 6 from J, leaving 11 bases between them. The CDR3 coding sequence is TGTGCCAGCAGCCTCGCAGGGAAGGATACGCAGTATTTT. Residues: CASSLAGKDTQYF.

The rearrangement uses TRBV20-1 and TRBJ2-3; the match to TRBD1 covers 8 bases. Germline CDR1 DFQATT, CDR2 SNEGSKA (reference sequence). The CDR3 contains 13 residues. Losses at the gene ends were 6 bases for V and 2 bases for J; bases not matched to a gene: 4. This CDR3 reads CSAQTGDTDTQYF. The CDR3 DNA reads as TGCAGTGCACAGACAGGGGACACAGATACGCAGTATTTT.

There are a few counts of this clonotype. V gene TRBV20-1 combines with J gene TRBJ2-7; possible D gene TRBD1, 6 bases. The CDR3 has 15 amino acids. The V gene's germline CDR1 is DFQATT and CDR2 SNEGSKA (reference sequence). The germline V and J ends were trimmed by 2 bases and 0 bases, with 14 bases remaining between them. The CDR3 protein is CSARQPQGLSYEQYF. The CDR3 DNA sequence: TGCAGTGCTAGACAACCCCAGGGGCTCTCCTACGAGCAGTACTTC.